One and the same sample provided the 23 T cell receptor beta chains below, sequenced in a study of human T cells and chemical hapten exposure. One entry per CDR3 protein results from TCRdb running MiXCR on the RACE reads. The sample has around 120,000 distinct CDR3 sequences; roughly 14% are singletons. Documented time point: pre-sensitization, week 0. This sample's treatment: therapeutic diphenylcyclopropenone sensitization with weekly scalp DPC. The sample here was whole blood, taken in connection with sensitization to the hapten diphenylcyclopropenone (DPC). Receptor source: a woman between 18 and 30 years old with alopecia areata. Some clones in this sample may be carry-over from other donors' samples.

A note on this clonotype: Germline and junction disagree at one end, which may indicate a read error. This rearrangement joins TRBV6-1 to TRBJ2-7; TRBD1 is a possible D gene (5 bases). The CDR3 sequence is 16 residues long. The germline V gene has CDR1 MNHNS and CDR2 SASEGT. The CDR3 nucleotides read TGTGCCAGCAGGCGAGGCCAGGGATCGTCCTCCCACGAGCAGTACTTC. Its protein product is CASRRGQGSSSHEQYF.

In its sample, this clonotype was seen many times. This chain joins TRBV7-6 and TRBJ2-2, with D perhaps assigned TRBD1 or TRBD2 (5 bases each). The CDR3 runs to 16 residues. In germline, CDR1 is SGHVS, CDR2 FNYEAQ. The V gene lost 1 base and the J gene lost 6 bases, with 15 bases spanning the gap. CDR3 residues: CASSLVGPRGAGELFF. The CDR3 coding sequence is TGTGCCAGCAGCTTAGTGGGGCCACGGGGCGCCGGGGAGCTGTTTTTT.

This clonotype was observed a few times. V gene TRBV6-5 combines with J gene TRBJ2-3; D unclear. The CDR3 is 14 residues long. V gave up 0 bases and J gave up 1 base, with 5 bases separating them. Germline CDR1 MNHEY, CDR2 SVGAGI. The CDR3 reads CASSYSQRTDTQYF. In DNA form, the CDR3 reads TGTGCCAGCAGTTACTCCCAGCGCACAGATACGCAGTATTTT.

This clonotype was counted a few times. This rearrangement joins TRBV18 to TRBJ1-4, with D maybe TRBD1 (6 bases). This CDR3 is 15 amino acids long. Trimming took off 4 bases at V and 3 bases at J, with 12 bases between the two ends. Germline CDR1 reads KGHSH; CDR2 reads LQKENI. The CDR3 spells CASSLQGAANEKLFF. In DNA, the CDR3 is TGTGCCAGCTCACTACAGGGTGCGGCTAATGAAAAACTGTTTTTT. The full variable domain, in which reference TRBV18 and TRBJ1-4 provide the parts outside the CDR3, is NAGVMQNPRHLVRRRGQEARLRCSPMKGHSHVYWYRQLPEEGLKFMVYLQKENIIDESGMPKERFSAEFPKEGPSILRIQQVVRGDSAAYFCASSLQGAANEKLFFGSGTQLSVL.

This clonotype came up many times. V gene TRBV28 combines with J gene TRBJ1-2, with no clear D. Looked up from germline, CDR1 is MDHEN and CDR2 is SYDVKM. The CDR3 consists of 13 residues. V was pared by 5 bases and J by 8 bases, with 15 bases between. The CDR3 nucleotides are TGTGCCAGCAGTAACCTTAGAGTCAACGGCTACACCTTC. Protein: CASSNLRVNGYTF.

This clonotype occurred many times. The rearrangement uses TRBV20-1 and TRBJ1-2; no clear D. The CDR3 contains 13 residues. CDR1 and CDR2 (germline): DFQATT, SNEGSKA (reference sequence). Trimming cost V 4 bases and J 5 bases, with 14 bases left between them. The CDR3 loop is CSAIASFGYGYTF. The CDR3 nucleotides are TGCAGTGCTATCGCGTCTTTTGGGTATGGCTACACCTTC.

This clonotype was counted at least ten times. V is TRBV7-9 and J is TRBJ1-2; TRBD1 matches 7 bases. The V gene end was trimmed by 5 bases and the J gene end by 8 bases; junction bases not matched to a gene: 11. Germline CDR1 SEHNR, CDR2 FQNEAQ (reference sequence). The CDR3 totals 14 residues. The chain's CDR3 is CASSLNTGVRGYTF. The CDR3 nucleotides read TGTGCCAGCAGCCTAAATACAGGGGTACGGGGCTACACCTTC.

The J gene is TRBJ2-5, the V gene TRBV10-3; 8 nucleotides align to TRBD1. CDR1 and CDR2 (germline): ENHRY, SYGVKD. The trim removed 9 bases at V and 6 bases at J, leaving 9 bases unmatched. The CDR3 covers 13 residues. For the CDR3, the DNA is TGTGCCATTGGAGGACAGGGAGGAAAGACCCAGTACTTC. It is translated as CAIGGQGGKTQYF.

A few counts support this clonotype. The gene calls are TRBV12-3 or TRBV12-4 and TRBJ1-1, with 8 nucleotides matching TRBD1. Trimming removed 5 bases from V and 4 bases from J; junction bases left unmatched: 9. This CDR3 region has 15 residues. CDR3: CASSGSTGVGTEAFF. CDR3 DNA sequence: TGTGCCAGCAGTGGATCGACAGGGGTGGGCACTGAAGCTTTCTTT.

This clonotype has a single count. At one boundary the junction diverges from the germline segment, which might be a read error. The V gene is TRBV20-1, the J gene TRBJ2-4; the D gene is possibly TRBD1 (5 bases). CDR1 DFQATT and CDR2 SNEGSKA come from the germline V gene (reference sequence). The CDR3 length is 15 residues. In DNA, the CDR3 is TGCGGTGCTAGTGGGGCACCTCTAGCCAAAAACATTCAGTACTTC. It yields the protein CGASGAPLAKNIQYF.

The chain couples TRBV7-7 to TRBJ2-5, with 15 bases matching TRBD2. Trimming removed 5 bases from V and 3 bases from J; junction bases left unmatched: 7. This CDR3 is built from 17 residues. The germline V gene encodes CDR1 SSHAT and CDR2 FNYEAQ (reference sequence). This CDR3 is CASSPGLAGGFEETQYF. The CDR3 nucleotides are TGTGCCAGCAGCCCGGGACTAGCGGGGGGTTTTGAAGAGACCCAGTACTTC.

This clonotype was seen at least ten times. The V call is TRBV4-2, the J call TRBJ2-3; 7 bases fit TRBD2. Germline CDR1 reads LGHNA; CDR2 reads YNFKEQ. Germline trimming cut 0 bases from V and 3 bases from J; bases unmatched to any gene: 9. The CDR3 contains 17 residues. The CDR3 nucleotides read TGTGCCAGCAGCCAAGATAGTAGGAGACTAGCTACAGATACGCAGTATTTT. This encodes CASSQDSRRLATDTQYF.

This clonotype was counted ten times or more. The chain uses TRBV30 and TRBJ1-2, with a tentative D call TRBD1 (6 bases). Germline values: CDR1 GTSNPN, CDR2 SVGIG (reference sequence). The CDR3 covers 14 residues. The V and J ends lost 0 bases and 2 bases respectively, with 10 bases between them. The CDR3 DNA is TGTGCCTGGAGTGTAGGCCAGGGGAACTATGGCTACACCTTC. Translation: CAWSVGQGNYGYTF.

This clonotype was recorded a few times. The V gene is TRBV27, the J gene TRBJ1-2; D may be TRBD1 (6 bases). The CDR3 contains 16 residues. Germline CDR1 reads MNHEY; CDR2 reads SMNVEV (reference sequence). Trimming stripped 5 bases from V and 2 bases from J, with 18 bases between. CDR3 in DNA: TGTGCCAGCAGTGTTCATGGAGGGGGGCTCAACTATGGCTACACCTTC. It specifies CASSVHGGGLNYGYTF.

This clonotype was observed a few times. J is TRBJ2-3 and V is TRBV6-2 or TRBV6-3; 9 bases are shared with TRBD1. The ends lost 4 bases at V and 4 bases at J; junction bases unmatched: 9. Germline V gene lookup returns CDR1 MNHEY and CDR2 SVGEGT. The CDR3 spans 16 residues. In nucleotides, the CDR3 is TGTGCCAGCAGTTGGACACCGGGACAGGGTTCAGATACGCAGTATTTT. It codes for CASSWTPGQGSDTQYF.

This clonotype appeared many times. V gene TRBV7-7 combines with J gene TRBJ2-5; D remains ambiguous. CDR3 length: 15 residues. Trimming took off 5 bases at V and 4 bases at J, with 17 bases between the two ends. CDR1 and CDR2 (germline): SSHAT, FNYEAQ (reference sequence). CDR3 sequence reads: CASSPTYGSRETQYF. The CDR3 DNA reads TGTGCCAGCAGCCCGACTTATGGCAGCCGAGAGACCCAGTACTTC.

This clonotype was counted only a few times. The chain links TRBV6-6 to TRBJ2-1, with 9 bases that match TRBD1. The germline gives CDR1 MNHNY, CDR2 SVGAGI (reference sequence). V lost 5 bases, J lost 5 bases, and 10 bases stayed unmatched. The CDR3 has 16 residues. The CDR3 DNA reads as TGTGCCAGCAGTACGGCACAGGGGGCGTCGGACAATGAGCAGTTCTTC. It translates to CASSTAQGASDNEQFF.

This sequence joins TRBV6-4 and TRBJ2-5; D is unclear. The CDR3 contains 12 residues. Between the trimmed V and J ends, which lost 8 bases and 1 base, there was a span of 8 bases. The germline V gene encodes CDR1 MRHNA and CDR2 SNTAGT. The CDR3 spells CASWKLQETQYF. DNA for the CDR3: TGTGCCAGCTGGAAGCTCCAAGAGACCCAGTACTTC.

This chain uses TRBV5-1 with TRBJ2-7, with D tentatively TRBD1 (6 bases). V was shortened by 0 bases and J by 1 base, with 11 bases between the two germline ends. Germline assignment: CDR1 SGHRS and CDR2 YFSETQ. The CDR3 runs to 15 residues. The CDR3 region has the DNA TGCGCCAGCAGCTTGGAGCCGGGACAATCCTACGAGCAGTACTTC. Translation gives CASSLEPGQSYEQYF.

In its sample, this clonotype was seen a few times. The V call is TRBV28, the J call TRBJ1-2, with TRBD1 matching 7 bases. The germline CDR1 and CDR2 sequences are MDHEN and SYDVKM. Trimming at V came to 2 bases and at J to 8 bases, leaving 8 bases not matched to a gene. The CDR3 has 14 residues. The CDR3, as DNA: TGTGCCAGCAGTTTAACCCGGACAGGCAGAGGCTACACCTTC. It is translated as CASSLTRTGRGYTF.

This clonotype was detected only a few times. The CDR3 does not close with the conserved phenylalanine or tryptophan, likely indicating a read error. The DNA is omitted, as the CDR3 cannot be located on it reliably, and the CDR3 follows TCRdb's listing. V and J are TRBV2 and TRBJ2-7; no check of the table's D call, TRBD1, against the DNA was made. The CDR3 region is 9 residues in length, termini included. Per the germline V gene, CDR1 is SNHLY and CDR2 is FYNNEI. The CDR3: CASLPEGGS.

This clonotype has more than one count but fewer than ten. This chain connects TRBV20-1 to TRBJ2-5, with D possibly matching TRBD2 (5 bases). CDR1 is DFQATT, CDR2 SNEGSKA, per germline (reference sequence). V lost 0 bases and J 5 bases, leaving 19 bases between the germline ends. This CDR3 spans 16 amino acids. CDR3 DNA: TGCAGTGCTAGAGATGCGGCTAGCCTTCGGGTGGAGACCCAGTACTTC. It translates to CSARDAASLRVETQYF.

The chain uses TRBV20-1 and TRBJ2-7; 12 nucleotides line up with TRBD2. The CDR3 consists of 12 residues. The germline gives CDR1 DFQATT, CDR2 SNEGSKA (reference sequence). The V segment lost 4 bases and the J segment 7 bases; nucleotides outside the gene matches: 2. The CDR3 is CSATSGGDEQYF. As DNA, the CDR3 is TGCAGTGCTACTAGCGGGGGGGATGAGCAGTACTTC.